These T cell receptor beta chains were read from a single sample in a study of blood T cells in healthy people across ages. TCRdb recomputed calls from the 5' RACE reads with MiXCR, one row per CDR3 protein. The sample consists of about 670,000 distinct CDR3 sequences, 40% to 45% of them appearing once. The sequenced material came from blood. These receptors originate from an elderly man in good health. CDR3s leave out the opening cysteine and the closing phenylalanine or tryptophan. Each record gives: J gene, V gene, CDR3 length, CDR3 protein.

TRBJ2-7 TRBV6-2/TRBV6-3 11 ASKLAATYEQY
TRBJ2-1 TRBV6-2/TRBV6-3 17 ASSYPGTGAFSIFNEQF
TRBJ2-2 TRBV20-1 9 SASGTGELF
TRBJ2-7 TRBV11-2 13 ASSLQGNRGDEQY
. TRBV6-2/TRBV6-3 12 ASSFLQGRETQY
TRBJ1-4 TRBV20-1 13 SAGPRTGDGEKLF
TRBJ2-7 TRBV4-2 11 ASSQDNGYEQY
TRBJ2-3 TRBV6-2/TRBV6-3 11 ATSEGGSDTQY
TRBJ2-3 TRBV4-1 14 ASSQLGLAATDTQY
TRBJ1-1 TRBV18 17 ASSYLGRSAGRVATEAF
TRBJ2-4 TRBV10-3 12 AISPGLAKNIQY
TRBJ2-3 TRBV10-3 14 AISGVQGGGTDTQY
TRBJ2-3 TRBV6-2/TRBV6-3 14 ASSSSASGGASTQY
TRBJ2-7 TRBV7-2 16 ASTNPRASGGLPYEQY
. TRBV6-1 14 ASSAPGTSGNHEQY
TRBJ2-1 TRBV7-2 12 ASSFTGGVNEQF
TRBJ2-7 TRBV11-2 13 ASSRQTVPQESQY
TRBJ2-1 TRBV7-3 13 ASSQIPSGNNEQF
TRBJ1-5 TRBV29-1 18 SVERNEQFFEPGVGQPQH
. TRBV9 13 ASSPSDWFGETQY
TRBJ2-7 TRBV20-1 10 SEGTRGGWQY
TRBJ1-6 TRBV5-6 12 ASSFWAENSPLH
TRBJ1-2 TRBV5-1 13 ASSLDGSSNYGYT
TRBJ2-3 TRBV20-1 16 SASDSGTAGASKDTQY
TRBJ2-5 TRBV9 11 ASSAGTRETQY
TRBJ2-3 TRBV5-1 14 ASSFGTSLWQDTQY
TRBJ1-5 TRBV7-2 11 ASRLDRDQPQH
TRBJ2-6 TRBV29-1 10 SVHTGANVLT
TRBJ2-3 TRBV12-3/TRBV12-4 12 ASSFRTSTDTQY
TRBJ2-1 TRBV20-1 11 SAVAGVSNEQF
TRBJ2-3 TRBV29-1 15 SGGELIAGGRTDTQY
TRBJ1-3 TRBV5-8 14 ASSLQGRTSGNTIY
TRBJ2-5 TRBV5-6 12 ASSPEFEGNEQY
TRBJ2-7 TRBV3-1 12 ASSQVTTNYEQY
TRBJ2-5 TRBV7-2 12 ASTPGQHKETQY
TRBJ2-4 TRBV5-5 16 ASSAGMLPSRPKNIQY
TRBJ2-5 TRBV20-1 13 SAEKGLGPDETQY
TRBJ2-5 TRBV5-1 12 ASSVSDSGETQY
TRBJ1-4 TRBV27 13 ASSLSQGRNEKLF